This T cell receptor beta chain was sequenced for a study of blood T cell repertoires in COVID-19. Study-wide background: Nucleic acid was either cDNA or gDNA, and it came from T cells, B-cell-depleted T cells, or PBMCs.

The CDR3 runs 14 residues. CDR1 and CDR2 from the germline V gene are SGHAT and FQNNGV. Trimming at V came to 5 bases and at J to 8 bases, leaving 5 bases not matched to a gene. Source study methods: Estimation of nucleated cell counts relied on the amplification of reference gene primers. The repertoire was sequenced with immunoSEQ multiplex PCR; TCRdb's copy has only in-frame clones and lacks some. V, J and clone size are those of that table, while D and trimming were read from the DNA. In the table there are 170,000 or so clones, 75% to 80% of which are singletons. This TCR derives from a woman aged 70-85 years with acute or convalescent COVID-19. This rearrangement joins TRBV11-2 to TRBJ1-6; the match to TRBD1 covers 8 bases. Sequencing input: peripheral blood. The CDR3 here is CASSPTGVHSPLHF. CDR3 coding DNA: TGTGCCAGCAGCCCGACAGGGGTCCATTCACCCCTCCACTTT. The full variable domain, with the rest looked up from reference TRBV11-2 and TRBJ1-6, is EAGVAQSPRYKIIEKRQSVAFWCNPISGHATLYWYQQILGQGPKLLIQFQNNGVVDDSQLPKDRFSAERLKGVDSTLKIQPAKLEDSAVYLCASSPTGVHSPLHFGNGTRLTVT.